This TCR beta chain was captured in a study of shared T cell receptors in the human thymus. CDR3 length: 19 residues. Germline V gene lookup returns CDR1 MGHRA and CDR2 YSYEKL. J lost 0 bases, V lost 1 base, and 7 bases had no gene match. Sequencing used immunoSEQ multiplex PCR; TCRdb keeps in-frame clones, though not all of them. The sample yields 500,000 to 850,000 clones, about 90% seen once. These data were also filed under a second study, of human thymus T cells. That paper notes: All donors were healthy Finnish infants who were undergoing corrective surgery to treat congenital heart defects. During corrective heart surgery, resections were taken, and the thymus tissue came from them. Repertoires from thymus and blood appeared to show biased V and J gene usage. Unrelated individuals had highly overlapping thymic repertoires, as reported in related research.

The TCR was taken from a boy less than two years old with a congenital heart defect. The chain joins TRBV4-1 to TRBJ2-3; TRBD2 agrees at 13 bases. Sequencing was performed on thymocytes. As DNA, the CDR3 is TGCGCCAGCAGCCAAGGGGGGACTAGCGGGGTGTCTAGCACAGATACGCAGTATTTT. Its protein is CASSQGGTSGVSSTDTQYF.